The 2 T cell receptor beta chains listed next were all sequenced from one sample in a study of cytomegalovirus exposure and HLA in healthy donors. The primer mix had 60 Vbeta and 13 Jbeta primers. TCRdb's copy holds only in-frame clones and misses some; the assay was immunoSEQ multiplex PCR. The table lists under 200,000 clones, 82% of them singletons. Sequencing was done on a sample of PBMCs. The receptors shown here come from a woman aged 18-30 years in good health and CMV-seronegative.

This chain joins TRBV10-3 and TRBJ1-1; TRBD1 matches 7 bases. The germline V gene has CDR1 ENHRY and CDR2 SYGVKD. The CDR3 contains 13 residues. With V trimmed by 11 bases and J by 2 bases, 8 bases remained unmatched. The CDR3 region is CASGGQPNTEAFF. Written as DNA, the CDR3 is TGTGCCTCTGGGGGACAGCCCAACACTGAAGCTTTCTTT.

V usage is TRBV28 and J usage is TRBJ2-2; D gene unclear. Germline V gene data show CDR1 as MDHEN and CDR2 as SYDVKM. This CDR3 has 14 residues. V lost 5 bases to trimming and J lost 4 bases, with 11 bases between them. The CDR3 loop reads CASSDKAFTGELFF. The CDR3 coding sequence is TGTGCCAGCAGTGACAAGGCGTTCACCGGGGAGCTGTTTTTT. The full variable domain, completed using reference TRBV28 and TRBJ2-2, is DVKVTQSSRYLVKRTGEKVFLECVQDMDHENMFWYRQDPGLGLRLIYFSYDVKMKEKGDIPEGYSVSREKKERFSLILESASTNQTSMYLCASSDKAFTGELFFGEGSRLTVL.